What follows is one T cell receptor beta chain and its context. Assay: immunoSEQ multiplex PCR; the TCRdb copy retains only in-frame clones and omits some. The sample holds around 61,000 clones, approximately 92% seen once. Enrolment of Seattle patients took place during active infection, and they were followed longitudinally. The data stem from a study of blood T cell repertoires in COVID-19. Background on the study: Samples came from the United States, Italy and Spain, spanning acute and convalescent COVID-19.

The CDR3 consists of 14 residues. The germline V gene encodes CDR1 SEHNR and CDR2 FQNEAQ (reference sequence). Trimming shortened V by 4 bases and J by 0 bases, and 6 bases separated the two germline ends. The source of this sequence is a woman aged 60-75 years with COVID-19, enrolled during active disease. The sample consisted of peripheral blood. This rearrangement joins TRBV7-9 to TRBJ2-2; D remains unclear. The CDR3 region has the DNA TGTGCCAGCAGCTCTTCCTCGAACACCGGGGAGCTGTTTTTT. As protein: CASSSSSNTGELFF.